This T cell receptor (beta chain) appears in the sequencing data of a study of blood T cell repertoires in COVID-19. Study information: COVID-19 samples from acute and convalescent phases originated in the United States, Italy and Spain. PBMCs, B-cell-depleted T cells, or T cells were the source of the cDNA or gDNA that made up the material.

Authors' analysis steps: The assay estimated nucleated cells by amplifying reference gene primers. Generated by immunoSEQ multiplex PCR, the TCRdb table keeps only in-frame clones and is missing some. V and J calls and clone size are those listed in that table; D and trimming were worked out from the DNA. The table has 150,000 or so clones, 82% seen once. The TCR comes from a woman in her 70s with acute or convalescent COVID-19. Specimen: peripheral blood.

The CDR3 coding sequence is TGTGCCAGCAGTCGTAGCGGGGAACGCACAGATACGCAGTATTTT. Its translation: CASSRSGERTDTQYF. The chain joins TRBV7-9 to TRBJ2-3; 8 bases line up with TRBD2. Germline trimming cut 6 bases from V and 1 base from J; bases unmatched to any gene: 6. Per the germline V gene, CDR1 is SEHNR and CDR2 is FQNEAQ (reference sequence). This CDR3 has 15 residues.